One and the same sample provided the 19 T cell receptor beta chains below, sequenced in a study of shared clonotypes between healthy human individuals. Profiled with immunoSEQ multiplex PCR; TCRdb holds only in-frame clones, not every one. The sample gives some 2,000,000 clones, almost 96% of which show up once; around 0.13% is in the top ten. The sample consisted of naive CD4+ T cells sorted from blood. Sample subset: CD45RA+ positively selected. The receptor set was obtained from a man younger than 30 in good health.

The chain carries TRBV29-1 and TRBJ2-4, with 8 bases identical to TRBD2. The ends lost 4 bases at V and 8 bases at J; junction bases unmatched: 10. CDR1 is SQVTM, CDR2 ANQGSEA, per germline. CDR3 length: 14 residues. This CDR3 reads CSVGSGRGRDIQYF. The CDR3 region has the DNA TGCAGCGTTGGGAGCGGGAGAGGTAGGGACATTCAGTACTTC.

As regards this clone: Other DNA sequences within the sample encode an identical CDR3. The CDR3 DNA reads as TGTGCCAGCTCACCACCGGCAGCAGCCTACGAGCAGTACTTC. Translated, it gives CASSPPAAAYEQYF. The gene calls are TRBV18 and TRBJ2-7, with D uncertain. This CDR3 spans 14 amino acids. V was trimmed by 0 bases and J by 2 bases, leaving 8 bases between them. Germline loops: CDR1 KGHSH, CDR2 LQKENI.

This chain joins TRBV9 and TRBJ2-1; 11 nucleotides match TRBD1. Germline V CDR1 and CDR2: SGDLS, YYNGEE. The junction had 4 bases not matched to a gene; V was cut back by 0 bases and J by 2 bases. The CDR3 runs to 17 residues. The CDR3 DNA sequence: TGTGCCAGCAGCGTAGGAGGACAGGGGGCAACCTACAATGAGCAGTTCTTC. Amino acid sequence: CASSVGGQGATYNEQFF.

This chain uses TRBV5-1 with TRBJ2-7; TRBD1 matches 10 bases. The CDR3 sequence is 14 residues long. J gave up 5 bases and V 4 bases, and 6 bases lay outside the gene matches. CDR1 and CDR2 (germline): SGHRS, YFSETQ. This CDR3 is CASSPGTGADEQYF. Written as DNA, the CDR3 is TGCGCCAGCAGCCCAGGGACAGGGGCCGACGAGCAGTACTTC. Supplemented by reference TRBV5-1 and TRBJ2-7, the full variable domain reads KAGVTQTPRYLIKTRGQQVTLSCSPISGHRSVSWYQQTPGQGLQFLFEYFSETQRNKGNFPGRFSGRQFSNSRSEMNVSTLELGDSALYLCASSPGTGADEQYFGPGTRLTVT.

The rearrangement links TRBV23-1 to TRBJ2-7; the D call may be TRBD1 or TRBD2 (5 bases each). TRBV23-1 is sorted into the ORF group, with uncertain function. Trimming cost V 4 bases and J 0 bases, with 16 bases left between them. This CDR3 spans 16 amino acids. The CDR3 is CASSPWGPKISYEQYF. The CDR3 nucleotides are TGCGCCAGCAGTCCCTGGGGACCGAAGATCTCCTACGAGCAGTACTTC.

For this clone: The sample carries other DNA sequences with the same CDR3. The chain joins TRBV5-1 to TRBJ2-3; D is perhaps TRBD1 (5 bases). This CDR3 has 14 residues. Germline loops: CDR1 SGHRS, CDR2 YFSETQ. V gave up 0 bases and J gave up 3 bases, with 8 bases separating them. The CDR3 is CASSLGTGTDTQYF. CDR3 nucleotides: TGCGCCAGCAGCTTGGGAACAGGAACAGATACGCAGTATTTT.

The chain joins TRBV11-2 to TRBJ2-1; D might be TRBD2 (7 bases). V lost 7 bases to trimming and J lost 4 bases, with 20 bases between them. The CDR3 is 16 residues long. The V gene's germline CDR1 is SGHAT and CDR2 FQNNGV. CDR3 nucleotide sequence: TGTGCCAGCACCTCAGGCGGGGGCCCTGTTTACAATGAGCAGTTCTTC. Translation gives CASTSGGGPVYNEQFF.

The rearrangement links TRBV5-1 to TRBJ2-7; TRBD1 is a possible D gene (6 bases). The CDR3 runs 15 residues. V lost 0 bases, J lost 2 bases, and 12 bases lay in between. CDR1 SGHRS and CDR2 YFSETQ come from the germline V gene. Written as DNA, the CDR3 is TGCGCCAGCAGCTTGGCAGGGGTAGACCCCTACGAGCAGTACTTC. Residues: CASSLAGVDPYEQYF.

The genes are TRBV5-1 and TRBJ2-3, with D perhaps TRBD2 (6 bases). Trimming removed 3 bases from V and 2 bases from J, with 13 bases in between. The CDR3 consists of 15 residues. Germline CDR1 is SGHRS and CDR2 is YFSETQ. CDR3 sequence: CASSSGLQVTDTQYF. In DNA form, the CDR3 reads TGCGCCAGCAGCTCGGGACTCCAAGTCACAGATACGCAGTATTTT.

As DNA, the CDR3 is TGTGCCAGCAGCCCATCGCCTAGCGGGGTCGCCGGGGAGCTGTTTTTT. Amino acid sequence: CASSPSPSGVAGELFF. V gene TRBV7-2 combines with J gene TRBJ2-2; 9 bases match TRBD2. CDR3 length: 16 residues. CDR1 is SGHTA and CDR2 is FQGNSA in the germline V gene. Germline trimming cut 5 bases from V and 6 bases from J; bases unmatched to any gene: 10.

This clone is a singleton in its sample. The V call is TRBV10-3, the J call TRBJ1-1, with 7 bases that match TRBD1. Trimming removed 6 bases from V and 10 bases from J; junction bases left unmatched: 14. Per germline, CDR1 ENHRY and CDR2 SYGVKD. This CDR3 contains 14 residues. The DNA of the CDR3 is TGTGCCATCAGCGACACAAGGAGGGGGCGCTCAGCTTTCTTT. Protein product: CAISDTRRGRSAFF.

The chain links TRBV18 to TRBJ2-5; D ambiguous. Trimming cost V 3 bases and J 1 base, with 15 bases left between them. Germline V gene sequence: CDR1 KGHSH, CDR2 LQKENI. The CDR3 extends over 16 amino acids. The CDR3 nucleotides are TGTGCCAGCTCACCCTTAGGGCAGGCCCCCCAAGAGACCCAGTACTTC. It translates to CASSPLGQAPQETQYF.

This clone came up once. The CDR3 protein is CASSPSVSGNTIYF. In DNA, the CDR3 is TGTGCCAGCAGCCCCTCTGTCTCTGGAAACACCATATATTTT. V and J are TRBV9 and TRBJ1-3; no firm D call. Trimming took 4 bases from V and 0 from J, leaving 8 bases between them. The V gene's germline CDR1 is SGDLS and CDR2 YYNGEE. The CDR3 consists of 14 residues.

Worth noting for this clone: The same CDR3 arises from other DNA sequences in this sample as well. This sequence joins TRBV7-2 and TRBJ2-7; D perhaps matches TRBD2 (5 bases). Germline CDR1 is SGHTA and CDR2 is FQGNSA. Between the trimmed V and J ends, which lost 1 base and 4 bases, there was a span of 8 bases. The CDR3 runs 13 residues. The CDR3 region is CASSLVGGYEQYF. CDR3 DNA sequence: TGTGCCAGCAGCTTAGTAGGAGGTTACGAGCAGTACTTC. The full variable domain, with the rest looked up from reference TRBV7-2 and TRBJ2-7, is GAGVSQSPSNKVTEKGKDVELRCDPISGHTALYWYRQSLGQGLEFLIYFQGNSAPDKSGLPSDRFSAERTGGSVSTLTIQRTQQEDSAVYLCASSLVGGYEQYFGPGTRLTVT.

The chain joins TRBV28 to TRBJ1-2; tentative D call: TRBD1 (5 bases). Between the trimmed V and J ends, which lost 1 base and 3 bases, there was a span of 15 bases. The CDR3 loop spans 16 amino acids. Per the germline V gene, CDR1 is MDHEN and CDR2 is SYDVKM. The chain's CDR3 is CASSLFQGGFDYGYTF. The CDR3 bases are TGTGCCAGCAGTTTATTCCAGGGTGGGTTCGACTATGGCTACACCTTC.

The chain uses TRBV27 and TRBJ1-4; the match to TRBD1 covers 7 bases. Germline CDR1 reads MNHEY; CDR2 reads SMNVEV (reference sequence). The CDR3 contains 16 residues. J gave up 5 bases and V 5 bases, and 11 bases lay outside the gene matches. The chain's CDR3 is CASSPRTGYNNEKLFF. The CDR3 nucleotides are TGTGCCAGCAGTCCCCGGACAGGTTATAACAATGAAAAACTGTTTTTT.

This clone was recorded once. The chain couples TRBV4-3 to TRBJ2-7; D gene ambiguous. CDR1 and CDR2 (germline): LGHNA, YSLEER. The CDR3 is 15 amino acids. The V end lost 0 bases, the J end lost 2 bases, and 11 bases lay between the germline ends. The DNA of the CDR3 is TGCGCCAGCAGCCAAGAGGTCGAAGCTACCTACGAGCAGTACTTC. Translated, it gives CASSQEVEATYEQYF.

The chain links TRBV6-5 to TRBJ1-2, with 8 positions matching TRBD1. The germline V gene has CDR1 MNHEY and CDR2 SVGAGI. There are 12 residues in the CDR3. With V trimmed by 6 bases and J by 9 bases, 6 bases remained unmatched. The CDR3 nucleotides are TGTGCCAGCAGCTCCGGACAGGGCCGCTACACCTTC. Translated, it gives CASSSGQGRYTF.

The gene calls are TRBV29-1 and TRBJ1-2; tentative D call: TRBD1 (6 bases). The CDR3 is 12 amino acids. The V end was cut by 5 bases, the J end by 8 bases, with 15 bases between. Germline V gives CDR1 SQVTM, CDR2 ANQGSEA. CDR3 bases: TGCAGCGTTTCTCTACAGGGCTACGGCTACACCTTC. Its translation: CSVSLQGYGYTF. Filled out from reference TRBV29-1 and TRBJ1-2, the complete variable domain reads SAVISQKPSRDICQRGTSLTIQCQVDSQVTMMFWYRQQPGQSLTLIATANQGSEATYESGFVIDKFPISRPNLTFSTLTVSNMSPEDSSIYLCSVSLQGYGYTFGSGTRLTVV.